This T cell receptor beta chain was sequenced in a study of T cell responses to AZD1222 COVID-19 vaccine. Study conclusions and caveats: Along spike, vaccine-associated CD4 TCRs were found throughout, with dominance at 160-218 and 743-854. Unmutated variant regions are reportedly targeted by nearly half of spike-specific TCRs.

As regards this clone: Antigen unknown.

The CDR3 length is 16 residues. With 4 bases removed from V and 2 bases from J, the gap between germline ends came to 16 bases. The V gene's germline CDR1 is LGHNT and CDR2 FRNRAP. Measured with immunoSEQ multiplex PCR; TCRdb has only the in-frame clones, and not every one. The sample lists around 160,000 clones; approximately 90% were seen once. This receptor was taken from an adult in good health. The rearrangement links TRBV12-5 to TRBJ2-3, with a tentative D call TRBD2 (6 bases). The source was peripheral blood, collected on day 0 of MenACWY control vaccination. This CDR3 reads CASGYSPGGVTDTQYF. As DNA, the CDR3 is TGTGCTAGTGGTTACAGCCCGGGCGGGGTCACAGATACGCAGTATTTT. The entire variable domain, with the rest obtained from reference TRBV12-5 and TRBJ2-3, is as follows: DARVTQTPRHKVTEMGQEVTMRCQPILGHNTVFWYRQTMMQGLELLAYFRNRAPLDDSGMPKDRFSAEMPDATLATLKIQPSEPRDSAVYFCASGYSPGGVTDTQYFGPGTRLTVL.